The 4 T cell receptor beta chains reported below all come from one sample, sequenced in a study of human T cells and chemical hapten exposure. One entry per CDR3 protein results from TCRdb running MiXCR on the RACE reads. The table has a few hundred thousand distinct CDR3 sequences, more than 4.5% seen once. Time point denoted: patch test 1, 2 weeks after DPC sensitization. The treatment is: therapeutic diphenylcyclopropenone sensitization with weekly scalp DPC. The sample consisted of whole blood, taken in connection with sensitization to the hapten diphenylcyclopropenone (DPC). The source of these receptors is a woman between 45 and 60 years old with alopecia areata. Some clones in this sample may be carry-over from other donors' samples.

The chain employs TRBV27 and TRBJ2-2; possibly TRBD1 for D (6 bases). CDR1 MNHEY and CDR2 SMNVEV come from the germline V gene (reference sequence). CDR3 size: 15 residues. V was trimmed by 6 bases and J by 0 bases, leaving 11 bases between them. The CDR3 DNA is TGTGCCAGCAGGGAAACAGGGTCGAACACCGGGGAGCTGTTTTTT. Amino acids: CASRETGSNTGELFF.

This chain joins TRBV6-6 and TRBJ2-3; D remains unclear. Trimming removed 2 bases from V and 2 bases from J, with 14 bases in between. The germline gives CDR1 MNHNY, CDR2 SVGAGI (reference sequence). This CDR3 region has 16 residues. CDR3 DNA sequence: TGTGCCAGCAGTTACCTGGCACTACCCTACACAGATACGCAGTATTTT. It encodes CASSYLALPYTDTQYF.

This clonotype was observed a handful of times. The chain combines TRBV7-9 with TRBJ1-1; a weak D match, TRBD1 (5 bases). CDR3 length equals 17 residues. The germline V and J ends were trimmed by 6 bases and 2 bases, with 22 bases remaining between them. In germline, CDR1 is SEHNR, CDR2 FQNEAQ (reference sequence). The CDR3 DNA reads as TGTGCCAGCAGTCCAAGGCGGGCTACAAGGGGTAACACTGAAGCTTTCTTT. This codes for CASSPRRATRGNTEAFF. The full variable domain, completed using reference TRBV7-9 and TRBJ1-1, is DTGVSQNPRHKITKRGQNVTFRCDPISEHNRLYWYRQTLGQGPEFLTYFQNEAQLEKSRLLSDRFSAERPKGSFSTLEIQRTEQGDSAMYLCASSPRRATRGNTEAFFGQGTRLTVV.

This clonotype was observed at least ten times. The rearrangement links TRBV4-3 to TRBJ1-2; no clear D. CDR3 length: 14 residues. The germline V and J ends were trimmed by 0 bases and 4 bases, with 9 bases remaining between them. Germline-derived CDR1 and CDR2 are LGHNA and YSLEER. The CDR3 is CASSQDAGSYGYTF. CDR3 nucleotide sequence: TGCGCCAGCAGCCAAGACGCCGGAAGCTATGGCTACACCTTC.